This T cell receptor beta chain stems from a study of persistence of HIV-infected CD4 T cells (dated by TCRdb to about 2020). Regarding the study in general: Participants had been on suppressive ART for a median of roughly eight years. Peripheral blood samples of up to roughly 200 mL were collected at multiple time points, except for a couple of participants, who underwent leukapheresis at a single time point. The study isolated CMV- and HIV-1 Gag-responding CD4+ T cells from ART-treated individuals to examine antigen-driven clonal expansion of HIV-1-infected cells. The clonality of all cells in each sorted population was measured by TCRbeta sequencing, and the clonality of infected cells was measured by proviral sequencing. The TCR cluster analysis across participants included under ten participants for CMV and over 5 participants for Gag. Beyond this particular receptor, the publication reports: Bulk TCR analyses could not be limited to the rare CMV-responding cells that actually contained HIV-1 proviruses. The study involved few individuals and tested only a limited range of antigens. Degenerate expanded CDR3beta sequences were enriched in antigen-responding cells, suggesting convergent selection of CD4+ responses to CMV and Gag. Within the same sorted populations, TCR oligoclonality correlated with proviral oligoclonality. Significantly lower TCRbeta richness was observed in CMV- and Gag-responding cells than in anti-CD3/anti-CD28-responding cells, and higher oligoclonality was observed in CMV-responding cells than in CD3/CD28-stimulated and Gag-responding cells.

A note on this clone: This clone's antigen is unknown. One base away there is no much larger clone; base qualities are not given.

The immunoSEQ hsTCRB assay version 4 in survey mode was used to sequence TCRbeta repertoires from genomic DNA. Genomic DNA was diluted to 7.5 to 10 ng/uL, and up to 1 ug per sample was used for TCRbeta sequencing. The authors' analysis ran thus. TCRbeta data analysis was done in ImmunoSeq Analyzer 3.0, and diversity was calculated on productive nucleotide rearrangements. The improved Chao index was used to estimate lower-bound TCR diversity, and the Gini coefficient was used to estimate clonality using the Immunarch R package. When different nucleotide rearrangements encoded the same CDR3beta amino acid sequence, each rearrangement was treated as a distinct clonotype. Differential abundance analysis found TCRbeta sequences that were significantly enriched in antigen-responding cells compared with anti-CD3/anti-CD28-activated cells. TCRs were clustered by predicted peptide-MHC specificity with GLIPH2, both within individual participants and across merged participant data sets. The clones in this table, taken by TCRdb from immuneACCESS, are in-frame only. Not every clone is retained; where verified, under half of the shortfall comes from an unresolved V gene, and the cause of the rest is unknown. V, J and clone size are those of that table, while D and trimming were read from the DNA. In all, the sample holds almost 20,000 clones, and over 55% of those were seen once. The leading ten clones occupy around 1.8% of the sample.

What the treatment or condition label conveys for this sample: suppressive antiretroviral therapy. A pool of overlapping HIV-1 Gag 15-mer peptides was used at 0.85 to 1 ug per peptide per mL for cell stimulation. Sorting of responding CD4+ T cells was based on upregulation of both CD40 ligand and CD69. HIV-1-infected adults in whom suppressive ART had been started during chronic infection were enrolled as participants. For at least 4 years, participants had undetectable plasma HIV-1 RNA, below 50 copies/mL. To be included, a participant needed positive CMV serology and a CD4+ T cell count above 400 cells/uL. Before stimulation, PBMCs were isolated using density centrifugation and then depleted of CD8+ T cells. For 15 to 20 hours, the CD8-depleted PBMCs were stimulated with anti-CD28/CD49d costimulation, a CD40-blocking antibody, and enfuvirtide to prevent new infections. Cells were sorted on a Beckman Coulter MoFlo Legacy or XDP sorter, with propidium iodide excluding dead cells. For samples with more than one million cells, genomic DNA was extracted with the QIAamp DNA Mini Kit, and for all other samples the Quick-DNA Microprep Kit was used.

From cysteine to phenylalanine, the CDR3 is 16 amino acids long. Left in the record is the CDR3 DNA by itself, 48 bases read in frame from the first base. V is cut back by 0 bases and J by 5 bases, with 8 bases in the junction unmatched. CDR1 is given as SGHRS and CDR2 as YFSETQ, both from the germline V gene. The material sequenced was CD4+ T cells sorted from PBMCs after roughly 20-hour stimulation, taken from a patient who received antiretroviral therapy. The cell subset or site label of this sample denotes: CD40L+CD69+ CD4 T cells responding to HIV-1 Gag peptides. The chain is assembled from TRBV5-1 and TRBJ1-1; 9 bases in between match TRBD1. The clonotype was recovered from an adult woman with HIV who was CMV-seropositive. The CDR3 corresponds to CASSLVTGGRWTEAFF. The sequenced DNA is TGCGCCAGCAGCTTGGTGACAGGGGGACGCTGGACTGAAGCTTTCTTT.